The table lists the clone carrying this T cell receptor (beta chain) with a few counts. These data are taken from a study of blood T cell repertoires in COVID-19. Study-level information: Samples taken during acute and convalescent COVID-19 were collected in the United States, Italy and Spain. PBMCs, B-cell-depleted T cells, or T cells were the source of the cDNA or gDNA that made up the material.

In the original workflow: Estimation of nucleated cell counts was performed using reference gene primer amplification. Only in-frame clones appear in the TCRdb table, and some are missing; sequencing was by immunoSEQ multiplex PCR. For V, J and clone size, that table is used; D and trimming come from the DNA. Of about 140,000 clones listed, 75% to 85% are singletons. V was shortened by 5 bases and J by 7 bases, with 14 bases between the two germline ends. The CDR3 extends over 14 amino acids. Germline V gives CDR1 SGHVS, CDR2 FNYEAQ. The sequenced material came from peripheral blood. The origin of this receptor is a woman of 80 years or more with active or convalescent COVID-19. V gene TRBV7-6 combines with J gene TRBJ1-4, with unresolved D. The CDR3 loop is CASSRGLLGEKLFF. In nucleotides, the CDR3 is TGTGCCAGCAGCAGAGGTTTACTCGGTGAAAAACTGTTTTTT.